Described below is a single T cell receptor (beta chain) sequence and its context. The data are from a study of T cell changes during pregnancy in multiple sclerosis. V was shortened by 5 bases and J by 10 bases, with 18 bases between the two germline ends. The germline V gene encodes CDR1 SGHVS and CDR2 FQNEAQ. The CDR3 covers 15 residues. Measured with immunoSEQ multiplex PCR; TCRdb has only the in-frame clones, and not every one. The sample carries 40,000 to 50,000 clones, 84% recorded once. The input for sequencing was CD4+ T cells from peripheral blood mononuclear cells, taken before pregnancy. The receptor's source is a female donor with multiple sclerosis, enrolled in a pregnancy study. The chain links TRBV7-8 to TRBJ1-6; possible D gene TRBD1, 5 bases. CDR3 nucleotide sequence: TGTGCCAGCAGCCCTGACTGGGGGGATTGGTCACCCCTCCACTTT. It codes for CASSPDWGDWSPLHF.